Listed here are 9 T cell receptor beta chains from one sample, sequenced in a study of blood T cell repertoires in COVID-19. This table comes from immunoSEQ multiplex PCR, and its TCRdb copy is limited to in-frame clones, with some not included. Among approximately 280,000 clones, roughly 90% were seen once, and the ten largest hold around 12%. Sample: peripheral blood. Receptors were obtained from a woman aged 60-70 years with acute or convalescent COVID-19.

This clone was found a few times. The CDR3 nucleotides read TGTGCCAGCAGCCAAAGGGGGAGAGGCTACACCTTC. Translated, it gives CASSQRGRGYTF. The chain joins TRBV3-1 (or the pseudogene TRBV3-2) to TRBJ1-2; D possibly corresponds to TRBD1 (6 bases). This CDR3 comprises 12 residues. Trimming cost V 2 bases and J 8 bases, with 9 bases left between them. In germline, CDR1 is LGHDT, CDR2 YNNKEL (reference sequence).

The chain recombines TRBV27 with TRBJ1-2, with unresolved D. The V gene's germline CDR1 is MNHEY and CDR2 SMNVEV (reference sequence). V shed 5 bases and J shed 4 bases, with 20 bases lying between them. The CDR3 is 16 residues long. CDR3 coding DNA: TGTGCCAGCAGTGAAAATCCCGCTGCGGCGGCCTATGGCTACACCTTC. This sequence encodes CASSENPAAAAYGYTF.

The V gene is TRBV19, the J gene TRBJ1-5, with 9 nucleotides matching TRBD1. This CDR3 comprises 15 residues. Germline CDR1 reads LNHDA; CDR2 reads SQIVND (reference sequence). Trimming at V came to 8 bases and at J to 3 bases, leaving 8 bases not matched to a gene. DNA of the CDR3: TGTGCCAGTCAGTGGGGACAGGGAGCCAATCAGCCCCAGCATTTT. This translates into CASQWGQGANQPQHF.

This clone was found many times. The chain joins TRBV7-3 to TRBJ1-1; 7 nucleotides match TRBD1. Germline CDR1 and CDR2: SGHTA and FQGTGA. Unmatched junction bases numbered 16, after V lost 5 bases and J lost 1 base. The CDR3 is 18 residues long. This chain's CDR3 is CASSPSPVTGTTNTEAFF. In DNA, the CDR3 is TGTGCCAGCAGCCCCAGCCCCGTGACAGGGACGACGAACACTGAAGCTTTCTTT.

The rearrangement joins TRBV27 to TRBJ1-1, with D possibly being TRBD1 (5 bases). V was trimmed by 3 bases and J by 5 bases, leaving 16 bases between them. Per germline, CDR1 MNHEY and CDR2 SMNVEV (reference sequence). The length of the CDR3 is 15 residues. The CDR3 sequence is CASSFEGSGGTEAFF. CDR3 sequence (DNA): TGTGCCAGCAGTTTCGAGGGATCCGGGGGGACTGAAGCTTTCTTT.

V and J are TRBV19 and TRBJ2-3; no reliable D call. The V end was cut by 6 bases, the J end by 1 base, with 14 bases between. This CDR3 spans 15 amino acids. The germline gives CDR1 LNHDA, CDR2 SQIVND (reference sequence). The CDR3 nucleotides are TGTGCCAGTAGAAAAGCGACGTCTGGCACAGATACGCAGTATTTT. Translating it yields CASRKATSGTDTQYF.

This chain uses TRBV20-1 with TRBJ1-5, with a weak D call TRBD1 (6 bases). Germline V gene data show CDR1 as DFQATT and CDR2 as SNEGSKA (reference sequence). The length of the CDR3 is 15 residues. Trimming removed 3 bases at V and 4 bases at J, with 16 bases between. The CDR3 DNA follows: TGCAGTGCTAGTTCAGGGGTTGAAGGGAATCAGCCCCAGCATTTT. This gives the protein CSASSGVEGNQPQHF.

This clone was recorded a few times. The rearrangement links TRBV5-4 to TRBJ2-1, with 12 bases fitting TRBD2. The CDR3 runs 16 residues. CDR1 and CDR2 from the germline V gene are SGHNT and YYREEE (reference sequence). V was clipped by 4 bases and J by 8 bases; unmatched bases: 10. The CDR3 DNA reads TGTGCCAGCAGCCCGGAGGTACTAGCGGGGGGCCATGAGCAGTTCTTC. Translated, it gives CASSPEVLAGGHEQFF. Looking up the rest from reference TRBV5-4 and TRBJ2-1 gives the full variable domain: ETGVTQSPTHLIKTRGQQVTLRCSSQSGHNTVSWYQQALGQGPQFIFQYYREEENGRGNFPPRFSGLQFPNYSSELNVNALELDDSALYLCASSPEVLAGGHEQFFGPGTRLTVL.

The chain combines TRBV28 with TRBJ1-1; 8 bases line up with TRBD1. J lost 2 bases, V lost 5 bases, and 10 bases had no gene match. CDR1 MDHEN and CDR2 SYDVKM come from the germline V gene. The CDR3 runs 16 residues. This CDR3 reads CASSPGGRMPNTEAFF. The CDR3 DNA sequence: TGTGCCAGCAGTCCAGGGGGCAGGATGCCTAACACTGAAGCTTTCTTT.